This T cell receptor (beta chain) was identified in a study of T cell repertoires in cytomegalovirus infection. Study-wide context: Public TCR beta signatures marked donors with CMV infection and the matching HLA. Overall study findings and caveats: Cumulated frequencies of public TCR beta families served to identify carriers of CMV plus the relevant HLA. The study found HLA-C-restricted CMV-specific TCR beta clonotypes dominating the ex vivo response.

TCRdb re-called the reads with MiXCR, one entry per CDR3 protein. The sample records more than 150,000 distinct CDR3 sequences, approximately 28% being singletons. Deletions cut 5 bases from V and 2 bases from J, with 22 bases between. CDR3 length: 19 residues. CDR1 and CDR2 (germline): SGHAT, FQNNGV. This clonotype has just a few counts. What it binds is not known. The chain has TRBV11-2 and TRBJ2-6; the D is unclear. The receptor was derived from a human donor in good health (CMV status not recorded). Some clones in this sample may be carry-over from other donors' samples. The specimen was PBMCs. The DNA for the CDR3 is TGTGCCAGCAGCGCCGTCCGGGCCGGCCCTAACGCTGGGGCCAACGTCCTGACTTTC. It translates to CASSAVRAGPNAGANVLTF.